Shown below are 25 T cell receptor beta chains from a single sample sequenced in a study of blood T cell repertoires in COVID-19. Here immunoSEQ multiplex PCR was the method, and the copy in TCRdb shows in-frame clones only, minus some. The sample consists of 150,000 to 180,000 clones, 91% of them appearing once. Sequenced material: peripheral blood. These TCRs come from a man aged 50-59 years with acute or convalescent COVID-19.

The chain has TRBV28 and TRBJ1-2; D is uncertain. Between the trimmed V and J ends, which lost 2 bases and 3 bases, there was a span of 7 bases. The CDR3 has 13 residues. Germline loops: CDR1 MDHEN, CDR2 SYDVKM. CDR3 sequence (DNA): TGTGCCAGCAGTTTAGGGCCAGACTATGGCTACACCTTC. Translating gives CASSLGPDYGYTF.

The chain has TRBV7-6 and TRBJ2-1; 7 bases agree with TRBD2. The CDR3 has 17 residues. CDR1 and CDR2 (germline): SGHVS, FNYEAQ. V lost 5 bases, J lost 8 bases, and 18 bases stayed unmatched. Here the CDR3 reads CASSPRLANGLVDEQFF. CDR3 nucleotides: TGTGCCAGCAGCCCTCGACTAGCTAATGGTCTAGTGGATGAGCAGTTCTTC. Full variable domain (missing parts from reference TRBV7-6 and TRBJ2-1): GAGVSQSPRYKVTKRGQDVALRCDPISGHVSLYWYRQALGQGPEFLTYFNYEAQQDKSGLPNDRFSAERPEGSISTLTIQRTEQRDSAMYRCASSPRLANGLVDEQFFGPGTRLTVL.

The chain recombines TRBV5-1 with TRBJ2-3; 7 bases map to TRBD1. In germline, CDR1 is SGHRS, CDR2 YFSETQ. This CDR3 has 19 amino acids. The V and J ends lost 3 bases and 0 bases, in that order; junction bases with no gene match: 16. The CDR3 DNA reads TGCGCCAGCAGCTCCAGGGGGAATTTGGGGATCACTAGCACAGATACGCAGTATTTT. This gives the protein CASSSRGNLGITSTDTQYF.

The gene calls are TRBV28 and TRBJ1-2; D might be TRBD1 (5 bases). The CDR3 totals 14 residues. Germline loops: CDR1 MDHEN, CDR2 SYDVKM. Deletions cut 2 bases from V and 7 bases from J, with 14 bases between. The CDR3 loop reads CASSLIREAGGYTF. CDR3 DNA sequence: TGTGCCAGCAGTTTAATCAGGGAGGCTGGTGGCTACACCTTC.

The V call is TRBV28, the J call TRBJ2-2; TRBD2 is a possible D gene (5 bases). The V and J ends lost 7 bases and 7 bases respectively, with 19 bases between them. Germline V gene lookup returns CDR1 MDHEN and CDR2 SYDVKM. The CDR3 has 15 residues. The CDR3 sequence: CASTPSEALYGELFF. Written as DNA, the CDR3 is TGTGCCAGCACCCCGTCGGAGGCCTTGTACGGGGAGCTGTTTTTT.

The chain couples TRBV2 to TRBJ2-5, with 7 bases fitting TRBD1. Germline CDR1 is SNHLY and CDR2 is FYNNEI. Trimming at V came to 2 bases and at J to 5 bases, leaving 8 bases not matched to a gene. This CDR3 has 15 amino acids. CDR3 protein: CASSESRGQGETQYF. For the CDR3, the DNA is TGTGCCAGCAGTGAATCGAGGGGGCAGGGGGAGACCCAGTACTTC.

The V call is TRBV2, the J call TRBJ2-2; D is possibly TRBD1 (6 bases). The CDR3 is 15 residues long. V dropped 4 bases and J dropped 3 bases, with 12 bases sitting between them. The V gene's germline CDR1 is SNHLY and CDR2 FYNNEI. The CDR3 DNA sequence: TGTGCCAGCAGTGGCGACAGGCTTTACACCGGGGAGCTGTTTTTT. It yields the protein CASSGDRLYTGELFF.

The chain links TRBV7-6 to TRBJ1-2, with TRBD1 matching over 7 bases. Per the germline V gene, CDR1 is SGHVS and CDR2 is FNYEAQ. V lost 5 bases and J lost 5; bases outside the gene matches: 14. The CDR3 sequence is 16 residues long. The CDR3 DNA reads TGTGCCAGCAGCCCCCCAAAAGAACCACAGGGGTATGGCTACACCTTC. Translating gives CASSPPKEPQGYGYTF.

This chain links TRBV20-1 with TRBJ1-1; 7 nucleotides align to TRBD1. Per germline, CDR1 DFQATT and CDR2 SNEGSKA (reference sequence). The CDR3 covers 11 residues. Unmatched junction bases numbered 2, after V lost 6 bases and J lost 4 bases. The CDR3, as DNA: TGCAGTGCCCGGGACAGCACTGAAGCTTTCTTT. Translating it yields CSARDSTEAFF.

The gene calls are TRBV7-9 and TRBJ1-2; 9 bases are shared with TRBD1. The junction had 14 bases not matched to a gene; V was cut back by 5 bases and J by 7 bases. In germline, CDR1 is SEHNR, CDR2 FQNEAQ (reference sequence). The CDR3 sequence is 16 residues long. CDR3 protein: CASSPTRDRVVVGYTF. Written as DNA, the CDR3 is TGTGCCAGCAGCCCCACGAGGGACAGGGTTGTGGTTGGCTACACCTTC.

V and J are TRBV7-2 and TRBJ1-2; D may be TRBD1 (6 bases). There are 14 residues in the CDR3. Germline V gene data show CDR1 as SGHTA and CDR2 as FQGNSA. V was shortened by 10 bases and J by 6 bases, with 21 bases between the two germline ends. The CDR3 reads CATSQDRPTNGYTF. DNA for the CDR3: TGTGCCACCAGTCAGGACAGACCTACCAATGGCTACACCTTC. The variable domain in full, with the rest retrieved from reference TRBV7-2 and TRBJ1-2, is GAGVSQSPSNKVTEKGKDVELRCDPISGHTALYWYRQSLGQGLEFLIYFQGNSAPDKSGLPSDRFSAERTGGSVSTLTIQRTQQEDSAVYLCATSQDRPTNGYTFGSGTRLTVV.

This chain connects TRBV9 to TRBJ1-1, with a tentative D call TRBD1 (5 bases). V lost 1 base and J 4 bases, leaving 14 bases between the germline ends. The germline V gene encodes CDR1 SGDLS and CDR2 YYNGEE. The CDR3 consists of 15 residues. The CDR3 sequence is CASSVSSGKTTEAFF. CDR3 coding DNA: TGTGCCAGCAGCGTATCGTCAGGGAAGACCACTGAAGCTTTCTTT.

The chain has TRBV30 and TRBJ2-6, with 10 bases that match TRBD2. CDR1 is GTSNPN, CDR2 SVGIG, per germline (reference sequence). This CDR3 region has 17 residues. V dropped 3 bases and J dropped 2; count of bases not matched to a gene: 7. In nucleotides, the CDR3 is TGTGCCTGGAGCCCAGCGGGAGGGCCCCCTGGGGCCAACGTCCTGACTTTC. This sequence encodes CAWSPAGGPPGANVLTF.

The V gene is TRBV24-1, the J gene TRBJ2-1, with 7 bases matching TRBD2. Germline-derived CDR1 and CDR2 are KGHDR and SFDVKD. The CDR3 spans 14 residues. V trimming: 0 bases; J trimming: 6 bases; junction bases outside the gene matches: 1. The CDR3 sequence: CATSDLSGVNEQFF. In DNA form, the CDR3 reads TGTGCCACCAGTGATTTGAGCGGGGTCAATGAGCAGTTCTTC.

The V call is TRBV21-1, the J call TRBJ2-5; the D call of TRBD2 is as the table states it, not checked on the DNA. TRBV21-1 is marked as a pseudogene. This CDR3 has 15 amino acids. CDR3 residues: CASSNPSGGKETQYF. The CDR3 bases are TGTGCCAGCAGCAATCCTAGCGGGGGAAAAGAGACCCAGTACTTC.

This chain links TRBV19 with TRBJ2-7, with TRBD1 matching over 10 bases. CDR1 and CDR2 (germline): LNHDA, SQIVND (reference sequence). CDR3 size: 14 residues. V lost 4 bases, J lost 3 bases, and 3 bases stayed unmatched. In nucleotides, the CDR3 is TGTGCCAGTAGTACCTGGACAGGGGGCTACGAGCAGTACTTC. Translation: CASSTWTGGYEQYF. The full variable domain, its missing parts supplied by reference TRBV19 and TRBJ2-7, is DGGITQSPKYLFRKEGQNVTLSCEQNLNHDAMYWYRQDPGQGLRLIYYSQIVNDFQKGDIAEGYSVSREKKESFPLTVTSAQKNPTAFYLCASSTWTGGYEQYFGPGTRLTVT.

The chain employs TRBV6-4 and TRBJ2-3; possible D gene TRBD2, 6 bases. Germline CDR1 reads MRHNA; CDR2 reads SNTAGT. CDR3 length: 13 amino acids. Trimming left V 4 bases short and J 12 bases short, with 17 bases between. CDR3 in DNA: TGTGCCAGCAGTGTTCAGGAGGGTGGAATTCAGTATTTT. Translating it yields CASSVQEGGIQYF.

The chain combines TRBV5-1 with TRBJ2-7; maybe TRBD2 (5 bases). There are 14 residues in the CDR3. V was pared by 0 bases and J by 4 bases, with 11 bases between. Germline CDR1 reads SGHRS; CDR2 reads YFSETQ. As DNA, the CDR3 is TGCGCCAGCAGCTTGGATGGGAGAAGGTACGAGCAGTACTTC. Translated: CASSLDGRRYEQYF.

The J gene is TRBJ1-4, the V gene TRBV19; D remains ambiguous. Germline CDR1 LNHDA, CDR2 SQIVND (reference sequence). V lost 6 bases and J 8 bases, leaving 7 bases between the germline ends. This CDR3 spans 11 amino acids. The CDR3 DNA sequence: TGTGCCAGTAGACTTAACGAAAAACTGTTTTTT. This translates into CASRLNEKLFF. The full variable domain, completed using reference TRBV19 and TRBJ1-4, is DGGITQSPKYLFRKEGQNVTLSCEQNLNHDAMYWYRQDPGQGLRLIYYSQIVNDFQKGDIAEGYSVSREKKESFPLTVTSAQKNPTAFYLCASRLNEKLFFGSGTQLSVL.

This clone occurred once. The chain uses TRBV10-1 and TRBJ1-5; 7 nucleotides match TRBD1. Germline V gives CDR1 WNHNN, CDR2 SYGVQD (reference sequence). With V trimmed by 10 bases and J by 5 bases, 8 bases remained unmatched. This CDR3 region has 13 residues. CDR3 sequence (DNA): TGCGCCACCAATCCAGGGGGGCATCAGCCCCAGCATTTT. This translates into CATNPGGHQPQHF.

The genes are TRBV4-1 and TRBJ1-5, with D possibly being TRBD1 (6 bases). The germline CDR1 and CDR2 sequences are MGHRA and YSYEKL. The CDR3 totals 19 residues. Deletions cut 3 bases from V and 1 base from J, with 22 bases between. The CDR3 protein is CASSHKGRAQGRSNQPQHF. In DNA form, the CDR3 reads TGCGCCAGCAGCCACAAGGGGAGGGCACAGGGCCGGAGCAATCAGCCCCAGCATTTT.

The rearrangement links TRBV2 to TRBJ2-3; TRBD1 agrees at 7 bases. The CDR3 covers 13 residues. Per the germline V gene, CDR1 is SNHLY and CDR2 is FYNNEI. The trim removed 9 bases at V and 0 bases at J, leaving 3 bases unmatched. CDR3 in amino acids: CASGTDSTDTQYF. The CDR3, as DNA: TGTGCCAGTGGGACAGATAGCACAGATACGCAGTATTTT. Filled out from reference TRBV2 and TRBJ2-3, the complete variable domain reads EPEVTQTPSHQVTQMGQEVILRCVPISNHLYFYWYRQILGQKVEFLVSFYNNEISEKSEIFDDQFSVERPDGSNFTLKIRSTKLEDSAMYFCASGTDSTDTQYFGPGTRLTVL.

As DNA, the CDR3 is TGTGCCAGCAGCGTGGGACAGGGGGCTCCCTATGGCTACACCTTC. The encoded protein is CASSVGQGAPYGYTF. The J gene is TRBJ1-2, the V gene TRBV9, with 12 positions matching TRBD1. Germline CDR1 and CDR2: SGDLS and YYNGEE. This CDR3 has 15 amino acids. Trimming at V came to 2 bases and at J to 4 bases, leaving 3 bases not matched to a gene.

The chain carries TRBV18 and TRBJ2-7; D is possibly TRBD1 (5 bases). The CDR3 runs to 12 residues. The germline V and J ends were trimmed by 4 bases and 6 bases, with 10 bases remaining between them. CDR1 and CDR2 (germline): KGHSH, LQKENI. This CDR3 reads CASSLWGGEQYF. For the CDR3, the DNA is TGTGCCAGCTCACTATGGGGCGGCGAGCAGTACTTC.

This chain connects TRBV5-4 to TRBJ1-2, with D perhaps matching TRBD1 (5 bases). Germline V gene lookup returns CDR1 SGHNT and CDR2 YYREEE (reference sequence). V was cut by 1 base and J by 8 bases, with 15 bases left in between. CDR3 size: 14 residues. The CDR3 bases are TGTGCCAGCAGCTTGCAGGGCAGGGAAGACGGCTACACCTTC. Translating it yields CASSLQGREDGYTF.